A single sample gave rise to the 23 T cell receptor beta chains below, sequenced in a study of cytomegalovirus exposure and HLA in healthy donors. 60 Vbeta and 13 Jbeta primers were used in PCR. Measured with immunoSEQ multiplex PCR; TCRdb has only the in-frame clones, and not every one. The sample lists 100,000 to 150,000 clones; 72% were seen once. The material sequenced was PBMCs. The receptors originated from a man between 25 and 39 years old in good health and CMV-seronegative.

V usage is TRBV27 and J usage is TRBJ2-4, with TRBD2 as a possible D gene (7 bases). There are 18 residues in the CDR3. Per germline, CDR1 MNHEY and CDR2 SMNVEV (reference sequence). Trimming cost V 4 bases and J 3 bases, with 22 bases left between them. CDR3 region: CASSSSIGGRVVKNIQYF. The CDR3 bases are TGTGCCAGCAGTTCCTCTATCGGGGGGCGCGTGGTCAAAAACATTCAGTACTTC.

The chain is built from TRBV13 and TRBJ1-1; D remains ambiguous. CDR1 PRHDT and CDR2 FYEKMQ come from the germline V gene (reference sequence). CDR3 length: 12 residues. Trimming stripped 0 bases from V and 8 bases from J, with 7 bases between. CDR3 sequence: CASSLGPLEAFF. CDR3 DNA sequence: TGTGCCAGCAGCTTAGGACCTCTAGAAGCTTTCTTT.

This clone has just a few counts. The V gene is TRBV5-4, the J gene TRBJ2-7; TRBD1 aligns across 8 bases. This CDR3 spans 13 amino acids. Germline V CDR1 and CDR2: SGHNT, YYREEE (reference sequence). V shed 3 bases and J 7 bases; nucleotides not matched to a gene: 6. CDR3: CASSWTGSGEQYF. The CDR3 DNA is TGTGCCAGCAGCTGGACAGGGTCGGGGGAGCAGTACTTC.

This clone has only one observation. V and J are TRBV9 and TRBJ2-3; TRBD2 agrees at 9 bases. This CDR3 contains 16 residues. Trimming removed 0 bases from V and 6 bases from J; junction bases left unmatched: 8. Germline lookup yields CDR1 SGDLS and CDR2 YYNGEE. CDR3 protein: CASSVVSRGGWDTQYF. CDR3 coding DNA: TGTGCCAGCAGCGTAGTCTCGCGGGGGGGCTGGGATACGCAGTATTTT.

The chain employs TRBV28 and TRBJ2-4; 7 bases fit TRBD1. Germline V CDR1 and CDR2: MDHEN, SYDVKM. The CDR3 extends over 15 amino acids. V was pared by 4 bases and J by 6 bases, with 9 bases of the junction left unmatched. The CDR3 loop reads CASSWETGAGNIQYF. The CDR3 DNA reads TGTGCCAGCAGTTGGGAAACAGGGGCGGGAAACATTCAGTACTTC.

The rearrangement joins TRBV11-2 to TRBJ2-1, with 7 positions matching TRBD2. The J segment lost 7 bases and the V segment lost 6 bases, leaving 9 bases of the junction unmatched. The V gene's germline CDR1 is SGHAT and CDR2 FQNNGV. The CDR3 is 14 amino acids. The CDR3 region is CASRPYRDYNEQFF. The CDR3 bases are TGTGCCAGCAGACCGTACCGGGACTATAATGAGCAGTTCTTC.

The chain employs TRBV6-1 and TRBJ1-5; possible D gene TRBD1, 6 bases. The CDR3 is 17 amino acids. Trimming removed 3 bases at V and 2 bases at J, with 17 bases between. The germline gives CDR1 MNHNS, CDR2 SASEGT. The CDR3 DNA follows: TGTGCCAGCAGTGACGGGACAAAAAGAGGGGGCAATCAGCCCCAGCATTTT. It encodes CASSDGTKRGGNQPQHF.

This clone was detected a few times. J is TRBJ1-1 and V is TRBV6-1, with D possibly TRBD1 on 5 matching bases. Trimming took off 5 bases at V and 0 bases at J, with 13 bases between the two ends. The CDR3 covers 15 residues. Germline assignment: CDR1 MNHNS and CDR2 SASEGT. CDR3 in amino acids: CASSSPGDLNTEAFF. The DNA of the CDR3 is TGTGCCAGCAGTTCCCCGGGGGACTTGAACACTGAAGCTTTCTTT.

V gene TRBV2 combines with J gene TRBJ2-2, with 11 bases identical to TRBD2. V trimming: 7 bases; J trimming: 5 bases; junction bases outside the gene matches: 3. This CDR3 contains 14 residues. Germline values: CDR1 SNHLY, CDR2 FYNNEI. Here the CDR3 reads CASTRTSGTGELFF. The DNA of the CDR3 is TGTGCCAGCACCCGGACTAGCGGGACCGGGGAGCTGTTTTTT.

The chain has TRBV9 and TRBJ2-7; TRBD2 might be the D (6 bases). CDR3 length: 16 amino acids. The germline V gene has CDR1 SGDLS and CDR2 YYNGEE. V lost 4 bases to trimming and J lost 3 bases, with 20 bases between them. The CDR3 region has the DNA TGTGCCAGCAGCCCTCAAGCGGGCGGTTACGTCTACGAGCAGTACTTC. This encodes CASSPQAGGYVYEQYF. Complete variable domain (other parts from reference TRBV9 and TRBJ2-7): DSGVTQTPKHLITATGQRVTLRCSPRSGDLSVYWYQQSLDQGLQFLIQYYNGEERAKGNILERFSAQQFPDLHSELNLSSLELGDSALYFCASSPQAGGYVYEQYFGPGTRLTVT.

This chain links TRBV9 with TRBJ1-5, with 7 bases matching TRBD1. The germline gives CDR1 SGDLS, CDR2 YYNGEE. The CDR3 is 13 residues long. Unmatched junction bases numbered 4, after V lost 7 bases and J lost 3 bases. Here the CDR3 reads CASSTGANQPQHF. CDR3 in DNA: TGTGCCAGCTCCACAGGGGCCAATCAGCCCCAGCATTTT.

This clone has just a few counts. The chain is built from TRBV7-9 and TRBJ1-1; no firm D call. V was trimmed by 5 bases and J by 1 base, leaving 11 bases between them. Per the germline V gene, CDR1 is SEHNR and CDR2 is FQNEAQ (reference sequence). This CDR3 contains 14 residues. The CDR3 sequence: CASSPSERNTEAFF. In nucleotides, the CDR3 is TGTGCCAGCAGCCCGTCGGAGAGGAACACTGAAGCTTTCTTT.

The chain carries TRBV19 and TRBJ2-7; D unresolved. V was cut by 4 bases and J by 2 bases, with 9 bases left in between. There are 13 residues in the CDR3. Looked up from germline, CDR1 is LNHDA and CDR2 is SQIVND (reference sequence). CDR3 DNA sequence: TGTGCCAGTAGTACATCTAATGCCTACGAGCAGTACTTC. It yields the protein CASSTSNAYEQYF.

This clone was counted once. The chain combines TRBV5-6 with TRBJ1-5, with D possibly being TRBD1 (5 bases). V was trimmed by 1 base and J by 2 bases, leaving 10 bases between them. There are 15 residues in the CDR3. Per the germline V gene, CDR1 is SGHDT and CDR2 is YYEEEE. The CDR3 loop is CASSLSGSGNQPQHF. In DNA form, the CDR3 reads TGTGCCAGCAGCTTGTCAGGGTCCGGCAATCAGCCCCAGCATTTT. The full variable domain, rest sourced from reference TRBV5-6 and TRBJ1-5, is DAGVTQSPTHLIKTRGQQVTLRCSPKSGHDTVSWYQQALGQGPQFIFQYYEEEERQRGNFPDRFSGHQFPNYSSELNVNALLLGDSALYLCASSLSGSGNQPQHFGDGTRLSIL.

V and J are TRBV4-1 and TRBJ1-1, with D possibly TRBD1 on 6 matching bases. This CDR3 is 16 amino acids long. V was cut by 0 bases and J by 1 base, with 12 bases left in between. Germline V lookup: CDR1 MGHRA, CDR2 YSYEKL. CDR3 DNA sequence: TGCGCCAGCAGCCAAGACCTTGGACAGACGAACACTGAAGCTTTCTTT. This encodes CASSQDLGQTNTEAFF.

In this sample, this clone turned up once. The V call is TRBV19, the J call TRBJ1-1, with a possible D match to TRBD1 (6 bases). The CDR3 loop spans 14 amino acids. Trimming removed 3 bases at V and 5 bases at J, with 13 bases between. CDR1 and CDR2 from the germline V gene are LNHDA and SQIVND (reference sequence). The CDR3 loop reads CASSISQGWTEAFF. Written as DNA, the CDR3 is TGTGCCAGTAGTATCAGTCAGGGGTGGACTGAAGCTTTCTTT.

The chain combines TRBV4-3 with TRBJ2-3; 9 bases are a match to TRBD2. The CDR3 consists of 15 residues. The germline gives CDR1 LGHNA, CDR2 YSLEER. V lost 3 bases and J lost 5; bases outside the gene matches: 6. DNA of the CDR3: TGCGCCAGCAGCCAGCGGGGGGGCGGCGTAGATACGCAGTATTTT. It specifies CASSQRGGGVDTQYF.

J is TRBJ1-6 and V is TRBV9; no clear D gene. This CDR3 has 13 residues. Germline loops: CDR1 SGDLS, CDR2 YYNGEE. Deletions cut 0 bases from V and 9 bases from J, with 7 bases between. CDR3 nucleotides: TGTGCCAGCAGCGTAGGTAGCGCTTCACCCCTCCACTTT. Translation: CASSVGSASPLHF.

The V and J genes are TRBV7-9 and TRBJ2-2; 7 bases match TRBD1. The V and J ends lost 4 bases and 2 bases, in that order; junction bases with no gene match: 7. The CDR3 is made up of 16 amino acids. Germline V gene lookup returns CDR1 SEHNR and CDR2 FQNEAQ (reference sequence). The CDR3 coding sequence is TGTGCCAGCAGCTCCCACAGGGGTAGAAACACCGGGGAGCTGTTTTTT. Translating gives CASSSHRGRNTGELFF.

This clone was observed once. The rearrangement joins TRBV11-2 to TRBJ1-1; D not resolved. The CDR3 length is 14 residues. The V end was cut by 5 bases, the J end by 2 bases, with 12 bases between. Germline CDR1 is SGHAT and CDR2 is FQNNGV. CDR3 DNA sequence: TGTGCCAGCAGCCCCGGACTTAGAAACACTGAAGCTTTCTTT. It translates to CASSPGLRNTEAFF.

CDR3 sequence reads: CASPGTGAYEQYF. The DNA for the CDR3 is TGCGCCAGCCCCGGGACAGGGGCCTACGAGCAGTACTTC. The rearrangement joins TRBV10-1 to TRBJ2-7; TRBD1 aligns across 10 bases. V lost 8 bases to trimming and J lost 2 bases; unmatched junction nucleotides: 3. CDR3 size: 13 residues. Germline V gene lookup returns CDR1 WNHNN and CDR2 SYGVQD (reference sequence).

The CDR3 DNA reads TGTGCCAGTGCGGATAGCAATCAGCCCCAGCATTTT. Translation: CASADSNQPQHF. This sequence joins TRBV19 and TRBJ1-5; D is uncertain. Trimming removed 8 bases from V and 0 bases from J, with 5 bases in between. CDR1 is LNHDA and CDR2 is SQIVND in the germline V gene (reference sequence). The CDR3 spans 12 residues.

V usage is TRBV29-1 and J usage is TRBJ1-1, with 7 nucleotides matching TRBD1. Trimming took 0 bases from V and 4 from J; bases not matched to a gene: 8. This CDR3 region has 15 residues. Germline loops: CDR1 SQVTM, CDR2 ANQGSEA. CDR3 region: CSVEDRWAGGTEAFF. The CDR3 region has the DNA TGCAGCGTTGAAGATCGATGGGCAGGGGGCACTGAAGCTTTCTTT.